The next 24 T cell receptor beta chains were all read from a single sample in a study of beta chain features in type 1 diabetes. General study findings and limits: TCRB CDR3s from Type 1 diabetes patients were moderately but significantly shorter in all four CD4+ subsets.

The whole isolated RNA underwent reverse transcription, so sequencing captured expressed TCRB transcripts. TCRdb's table, derived via immunoSEQ multiplex PCR, lists solely in-frame clones and lacks some. The data hold some 330,000 clones, with over 9.5% observed a single time. No antigens are known for them. The sample consisted of naive CD4+ T cells from blood. These receptors all stem from a woman under 30 with type 1 diabetes.

V and J are TRBV9 and TRBJ2-7; 10 bases are shared with TRBD1. The CDR3 is made up of 15 amino acids. Germline lookup yields CDR1 SGDLS and CDR2 YYNGEE. V shed 4 bases, J shed 0 bases, and the junction held 4 bases outside the gene matches. In DNA, the CDR3 is TGTGCCAGCAGCTCGGGACAGGGGAGCTCCTACGAGCAGTACTTC. It codes for CASSSGQGSSYEQYF.

This clone was seen a handful of times. The genes are TRBV6-4 and TRBJ2-1; no definite D call. The CDR3 contains 13 residues. V lost 0 bases and J lost 5, with 5 bases in between. The germline V gene has CDR1 MRHNA and CDR2 SNTAGT. DNA for the CDR3: TGTGCCAGCAGTGACTCGAGAAACAATGAGCAGTTCTTC. This translates into CASSDSRNNEQFF.

This clone was detected a few times. CDR3 in DNA: TGTGCCAGCAGTGAACCTAGCGGGGGTGACAATGAGCAGTTCTTC. It translates to CASSEPSGGDNEQFF. This chain links TRBV25-1 with TRBJ2-1; 10 bases are a match to TRBD2. This CDR3 spans 15 amino acids. J lost 5 bases, V lost 2 bases, and 3 bases had no gene match. Per germline, CDR1 MGHDK and CDR2 SYGVNS.

The chain couples TRBV27 to TRBJ1-2, with D possibly TRBD1 on 5 matching bases. In germline, CDR1 is MNHEY, CDR2 SMNVEV (reference sequence). V was trimmed by 2 bases and J by 8 bases, leaving 21 bases between them. This CDR3 comprises 16 residues. The CDR3 here is CASSLAGWGEVRGYTF. The DNA of the CDR3 is TGTGCCAGCAGTTTAGCGGGGTGGGGGGAAGTCCGCGGCTACACCTTC.

This clone has just a few counts. The V gene is TRBV7-2, the J gene TRBJ1-1; D is ambiguous. In germline, CDR1 is SGHTA, CDR2 FQGNSA. The length of the CDR3 is 12 residues. Trimming stripped 8 bases from V and 1 base from J, with 8 bases between. The CDR3 DNA reads as TGTGCCAGCGCTTCGGGGAACACTGAAGCTTTCTTT. Its protein product is CASASGNTEAFF.

The chain carries TRBV6-5 and TRBJ2-7; possible D gene TRBD1, 6 bases. CDR3 length: 12 residues. The ends were cut back, 6 bases at V and 4 bases at J, with 10 bases in the middle. Per germline, CDR1 MNHEY and CDR2 SVGAGI. The CDR3 is CASRRTVYEQYF. Written as DNA, the CDR3 is TGTGCCAGCAGAAGGACAGTTTACGAGCAGTACTTC.

The chain is built from TRBV7-2 and TRBJ2-3; D gene ambiguous. The V gene lost 5 bases and the J gene lost 0 bases, with 9 bases spanning the gap. Germline lookup yields CDR1 SGHTA and CDR2 FQGNSA. The CDR3 is made up of 14 amino acids. The CDR3 reads CASSPGLSTDTQYF. CDR3 coding DNA: TGTGCCAGCAGCCCTGGGCTTAGCACAGATACGCAGTATTTT.

This chain links TRBV4-1 with TRBJ2-2; D not certain. Between the trimmed V and J ends, which lost 3 bases and 3 bases, there was a span of 11 bases. CDR3 length: 15 amino acids. CDR1 is MGHRA, CDR2 YSYEKL, per germline. Here the CDR3 reads CASSHVYLDTGELFF. The CDR3 DNA is TGCGCCAGCAGCCATGTCTACCTCGACACCGGGGAGCTGTTTTTT.

This chain joins TRBV10-3 and TRBJ2-1, with D possibly matching TRBD1 (7 bases). The CDR3 length is 16 residues. The germline V and J ends were trimmed by 8 bases and 6 bases, with 23 bases remaining between them. Germline V gene sequence: CDR1 ENHRY, CDR2 SYGVKD. CDR3 nucleotides: TGTGCCATCGCGAGTTCGCGGGACAGAGAACTCAATGAGCAGTTCTTC. It is translated as CAIASSRDRELNEQFF.

This clone was observed a few times. The chain has TRBV29-1 and TRBJ2-3; D gene unclear. Germline CDR1 reads SQVTM; CDR2 reads ANQGSEA. The CDR3 covers 13 residues. Trimming shortened V by 4 bases and J by 2 bases, and 10 bases separated the two germline ends. This CDR3 is CSVVDSPTDTQYF. CDR3 bases: TGCAGCGTTGTTGACTCCCCCACAGATACGCAGTATTTT.

The chain joins TRBV2 to TRBJ2-6; the D gene is possibly TRBD2 (5 bases). V was clipped by 4 bases and J by 2 bases, with 6 bases between them. This CDR3 is built from 14 residues. CDR1 is SNHLY, CDR2 FYNNEI, per germline. CDR3 DNA: TGTGCCAGCAGTGTGAGGGCTGGGGCCAACGTCCTGACTTTC. Translating gives CASSVRAGANVLTF.

The chain combines TRBV6-6 with TRBJ2-1; TRBD2 aligns across 10 bases. After removal of 8 bases from V and 8 bases from J, the junction contained 9 bases not matched to a gene. The CDR3 is made up of 14 amino acids. CDR1 and CDR2 from the germline V gene are MNHNY and SVGAGI (reference sequence). CDR3 region: CASWGLAPDHEQFF. In DNA form, the CDR3 reads TGTGCCAGCTGGGGACTAGCGCCCGACCATGAGCAGTTCTTC.

This clone was detected only a few times. J is TRBJ1-1 and V is TRBV4-1; possibly TRBD1 for D (6 bases). The CDR3 sequence is 17 residues long. V shed 6 bases and J shed 4 bases, with 24 bases lying between them. Per germline, CDR1 MGHRA and CDR2 YSYEKL. In nucleotides, the CDR3 is TGCGCCAGCAGAGGGGGGGTGGTGAGGGCGGCGAGCACTGAAGCTTTCTTT. Its translation is CASRGGVVRAASTEAFF.

A few counts support this clone. The chain carries TRBV29-1 and TRBJ2-7; 7 bases fit TRBD1. CDR1 is SQVTM, CDR2 ANQGSEA, per germline. V was clipped by 2 bases and J by 12 bases; unmatched bases: 7. The CDR3 is 11 residues long. Here the CDR3 DNA reads TGCAGCGTTGAAAGCAGGGGGTGGCTGTACTTC. Its protein is CSVESRGWLYF.

This clone has only a few counts. The J gene is TRBJ2-1, the V gene TRBV6-5, with D perhaps TRBD1 (5 bases). The CDR3 sequence is 13 residues long. Germline V gene sequence: CDR1 MNHEY, CDR2 SVGAGI. Trimming removed 8 bases at V and 7 bases at J, with 15 bases between. CDR3 amino acids: CASWGVRGNEQFF. Written as DNA, the CDR3 is TGTGCCAGCTGGGGCGTTAGAGGTAATGAGCAGTTCTTC.

The V gene is TRBV5-6, the J gene TRBJ1-1, with no clear D. Trimming shortened V by 1 base and J by 5 bases, and 9 bases separated the two germline ends. This CDR3 is 13 amino acids long. CDR1 is SGHDT, CDR2 YYEEEE, per germline. CDR3 residues: CASSLKGGTEAFF. CDR3 nucleotide sequence: TGTGCCAGCAGCTTGAAAGGAGGGACTGAAGCTTTCTTT.

This chain uses TRBV11-2 with TRBJ2-7; tentatively, D is TRBD1 (6 bases). V shed 8 bases and J shed 1 base, with 21 bases lying between them. The CDR3 has 16 residues. Germline values: CDR1 SGHAT, CDR2 FQNNGV. The CDR3 DNA is TGTGCCAGCGCGATCCGGGACAAGGTTATATCCTACGAGCAGTACTTC. Protein product: CASAIRDKVISYEQYF. Filled out from reference TRBV11-2 and TRBJ2-7, the complete variable domain reads EAGVAQSPRYKIIEKRQSVAFWCNPISGHATLYWYQQILGQGPKLLIQFQNNGVVDDSQLPKDRFSAERLKGVDSTLKIQPAKLEDSAVYLCASAIRDKVISYEQYFGPGTRLTVT.

Written as DNA, the CDR3 is TGTGCCCCGGGGGGGTATGGCTACACCTTC. It is translated as CAPGGYGYTF. The gene calls are TRBV19 and TRBJ1-2; TRBD1 might be the D (5 bases). Per germline, CDR1 LNHDA and CDR2 SQIVND (reference sequence). The CDR3 has 10 residues. V shed 11 bases and J shed 5 bases, with 9 bases lying between them.

The J gene is TRBJ2-7, the V gene TRBV5-1, with 7 bases fitting TRBD2. The CDR3 is 15 amino acids. Trimming took 0 bases from V and 3 from J; bases not matched to a gene: 6. Germline CDR1 reads SGHRS; CDR2 reads YFSETQ. CDR3 sequence reads: CASSLAAGDYYEQYF. CDR3 nucleotide sequence: TGCGCCAGCAGCTTGGCCGCGGGGGACTACTACGAGCAGTACTTC.

V and J are TRBV4-3 and TRBJ2-2; weak D call: TRBD1 (5 bases). The V end was cut by 0 bases, the J end by 0 bases, with 11 bases between. The CDR3 sequence is 17 residues long. CDR1 LGHNA and CDR2 YSLEER come from the germline V gene. This CDR3 is CASSQDWGSANTGELFF. The CDR3 region has the DNA TGCGCCAGCAGCCAAGATTGGGGCAGTGCGAACACCGGGGAGCTGTTTTTT.

V gene TRBV10-3 combines with J gene TRBJ2-7, with D possibly TRBD1 on 5 matching bases. V was clipped by 0 bases and J by 3 bases, with 9 bases between them. The CDR3 has 14 residues. The germline V gene encodes CDR1 ENHRY and CDR2 SYGVKD. The DNA for the CDR3 is TGTGCCATCAGTGAGTCGGCAGGACACTACGAGCAGTACTTC. Translating gives CAISESAGHYEQYF.

The chain joins TRBV10-2 to TRBJ2-1, with 8 bases matching TRBD2. Germline-derived CDR1 and CDR2 are WSHSY and SAAADI. The CDR3 is 15 residues long. V was clipped by 4 bases and J by 6 bases; unmatched bases: 8. CDR3 nucleotide sequence: TGCGCCAGCAGTGTCCCCAGCGGGAGCTCCAATGAGCAGTTCTTC. Encoded protein: CASSVPSGSSNEQFF.

The table lists this clone with a few counts. The chain couples TRBV5-1 to TRBJ2-4, with 9 nucleotides matching TRBD1. CDR3 length: 15 residues. J lost 4 bases, V lost 4 bases, and 6 bases had no gene match. Germline V gene data show CDR1 as SGHRS and CDR2 as YFSETQ. Here the CDR3 reads CASSPPGQGKNIQYF. Written as DNA, the CDR3 is TGCGCCAGCAGCCCCCCGGGACAGGGAAAAAACATTCAGTACTTC.

Only a few counts were recorded for this clone. The V call is TRBV6-4, the J call TRBJ2-1, with D possibly matching TRBD1 (5 bases). CDR3 length equals 14 residues. Trimming removed 4 bases at V and 7 bases at J, with 14 bases between. Germline values: CDR1 MRHNA, CDR2 SNTAGT. This chain's CDR3 is CASSVRVSRNEQFF. CDR3 coding DNA: TGTGCCAGCAGTGTCAGGGTCAGTCGGAATGAGCAGTTCTTC.